The 24 T cell receptor beta chains below come from one sample, sequenced in a study of shared T cell receptors in the human thymus. Using immunoSEQ multiplex PCR, the repertoire was profiled, and TCRdb retains in-frame clones only, with some absent. The sample has roughly 550,000 clones; around 78% are singletons. Another study also made use of these data, one on human thymus T cells.

The sequencing sample was made of thymocytes. These receptors were taken from a boy less than two years old with a congenital heart defect.

The CDR3 protein is CASSGALGIYNEQFF. The DNA for the CDR3 is TGCGCCAGCAGTGGGGCTCTAGGTATCTACAATGAGCAGTTCTTC. This chain links TRBV5-1 with TRBJ2-1, with a possible D match to TRBD1 (5 bases). V was shortened by 5 bases and J by 3 bases, with 15 bases between the two germline ends. From germline, CDR1 is SGHRS and CDR2 YFSETQ. The CDR3 is 15 residues long.

The chain links TRBV25-1 to TRBJ1-2; no firm D call. CDR1 is MGHDK and CDR2 is SYGVNS in the germline V gene. Between the trimmed V and J ends, which lost 0 bases and 8 bases, there was a span of 16 bases. CDR3 length equals 15 residues. The CDR3 spells CASSEYAGPGGGYTF. DNA for the CDR3: TGTGCCAGCAGTGAATATGCCGGGCCCGGAGGAGGCTACACCTTC.

The CDR3 region has the DNA TGTGCCAGTAGTGCGACAGGGGAAAACACTGAAGCTTTCTTT. Translating gives CASSATGENTEAFF. The V gene is TRBV19, the J gene TRBJ1-1; the match to TRBD1 covers 8 bases. There are 14 residues in the CDR3. After removal of 5 bases from V and 2 bases from J, the junction contained 4 bases not matched to a gene. Per the germline V gene, CDR1 is LNHDA and CDR2 is SQIVND (reference sequence).

The rearrangement joins TRBV25-1 to TRBJ1-1, with D possibly matching TRBD1 (6 bases). The length of the CDR3 is 14 residues. The germline V gene encodes CDR1 MGHDK and CDR2 SYGVNS. The V end was cut by 4 bases, the J end by 4 bases, with 13 bases between. The CDR3 loop is CASSGTAGSTEAFF. The DNA for the CDR3 is TGTGCCAGCAGTGGGACAGCGGGGAGCACTGAAGCTTTCTTT.

In its sample, this clone was seen a few times. The rearrangement uses TRBV14 and TRBJ1-4, with TRBD1 matching 9 bases. Germline CDR1 SGHDN, CDR2 FVKESK. With 2 bases clipped from V and 0 bases from J, the junction kept 4 bases outside the gene matches. The CDR3 is 17 residues long. The chain's CDR3 is CASSQPGQGTTNEKLFF. The CDR3 nucleotides read TGTGCCAGCAGCCAACCGGGACAGGGCACAACTAATGAAAAACTGTTTTTT.

The V call is TRBV11-2, the J call TRBJ2-2; 10 nucleotides agree with TRBD2. Germline loops: CDR1 SGHAT, CDR2 FQNNGV. This CDR3 is 18 amino acids long. The V gene end was trimmed by 4 bases and the J gene end by 1 base; junction bases not matched to a gene: 9. The CDR3 DNA reads as TGTGCCAGCAGCTACCGCTTCAGACTAGCGGGGAACACCGGGGAGCTGTTTTTT. Translating gives CASSYRFRLAGNTGELFF. The whole variable domain, remainder taken from reference TRBV11-2 and TRBJ2-2, is EAGVAQSPRYKIIEKRQSVAFWCNPISGHATLYWYQQILGQGPKLLIQFQNNGVVDDSQLPKDRFSAERLKGVDSTLKIQPAKLEDSAVYLCASSYRFRLAGNTGELFFGEGSRLTVL.

The rearrangement links TRBV4-2 to TRBJ2-3; TRBD2 matches 11 bases. The CDR3 totals 22 residues. In germline, CDR1 is LGHNA, CDR2 YNFKEQ. Trimming cost V 0 bases and J 2 bases; bases outside gene matches: 19. The CDR3 sequence is CASSQDPPGQGPSGRSTDTQYF. CDR3 DNA sequence: TGTGCCAGCAGCCAAGATCCCCCCGGACAGGGTCCTAGCGGGAGGTCCACAGATACGCAGTATTTT.

This rearrangement joins TRBV30 to TRBJ2-2; 9 bases map to TRBD1. Germline V gene data show CDR1 as GTSNPN and CDR2 as SVGIG (reference sequence). The CDR3 has 18 amino acids. Trimming cost V 3 bases and J 1 base; bases outside gene matches: 12. The CDR3 is CAWSLLIPGQGNTGELFF. The CDR3 nucleotides read TGTGCCTGGAGCCTACTAATCCCGGGACAGGGGAACACCGGGGAGCTGTTTTTT.

This clone has only a few counts. This chain joins TRBV7-2 and TRBJ1-4; D is uncertain. CDR3 length: 14 residues. V dropped 7 bases and J dropped 5 bases, with 14 bases sitting between them. Germline lookup yields CDR1 SGHTA and CDR2 FQGNSA. The CDR3 loop reads CASKEGSPNEKLFF. The CDR3 DNA reads TGTGCCAGCAAAGAGGGCAGTCCCAATGAAAAACTGTTTTTT.

This sequence joins TRBV23-1 and TRBJ1-2; 8 bases line up with TRBD1. TRBV23-1 is sorted into the ORF group, with uncertain function. J lost 7 bases, V lost 4 bases, and 17 bases had no gene match. CDR3 length equals 17 residues. CDR3 amino acids: CASSPRRQGRQMRGYTF. The CDR3 DNA sequence: TGCGCCAGCAGTCCGCGGAGACAGGGGAGGCAAATGCGTGGCTACACCTTC.

J is TRBJ1-1 and V is TRBV7-9; tentative D call: TRBD1 (5 bases). Trimming removed 3 bases from V and 6 bases from J, with 17 bases in between. The CDR3 extends over 15 amino acids. Germline V gene data show CDR1 as SEHNR and CDR2 as FQNEAQ (reference sequence). CDR3 in amino acids: CASSFTYRDSPEAFF. CDR3 DNA sequence: TGTGCCAGCAGCTTTACATACCGGGACTCCCCTGAAGCTTTCTTT.

This chain links TRBV27 with TRBJ1-5, with 10 bases aligning to TRBD1. Trimming removed 8 bases from V and 0 bases from J; junction bases left unmatched: 10. Germline assignment: CDR1 MNHEY and CDR2 SMNVEV (reference sequence). The CDR3 covers 17 residues. The CDR3, as DNA: TGTGCCAGCGGTACTGGACAGGGGGAGTTTAGCAATCAGCCCCAGCATTTT. Translating it yields CASGTGQGEFSNQPQHF.

This clone was found a few times. The gene calls are TRBV4-3 and TRBJ2-2; 10 bases align to TRBD2. The V gene's germline CDR1 is LGHNA and CDR2 YSLEER. With 1 base clipped from V and 7 bases from J, the junction kept 9 bases outside the gene matches. The CDR3 length is 17 residues. DNA of the CDR3: TGCGCCAGCAGCCAAGGAACTAGCGGGGTCCTGGGCGGGGAGCTGTTTTTT. Translating gives CASSQGTSGVLGGELFF.

This chain connects TRBV7-3 to TRBJ1-2, with D possibly TRBD1 on 6 matching bases. V was clipped by 2 bases and J by 0 bases, with 13 bases between them. The germline V gene has CDR1 SGHTA and CDR2 FQGTGA. The CDR3 runs 16 residues. CDR3 amino acids: CASSLGGAGANYGYTF. CDR3 DNA sequence: TGTGCCAGCAGCTTAGGGGGCGCAGGAGCTAACTATGGCTACACCTTC.

The rearrangement uses TRBV29-1 and TRBJ1-1, with D hard to call. V was pared by 2 bases and J by 3 bases, with 19 bases between. CDR1 is SQVTM and CDR2 is ANQGSEA in the germline V gene. This CDR3 contains 16 residues. The CDR3 bases are TGCAGCGTTGAACCCCGAACGGGGAGCGGTTACACTGAAGCTTTCTTT. Its protein product is CSVEPRTGSGYTEAFF.

The chain has TRBV12-5 and TRBJ2-7; 7 nucleotides align to TRBD1. Germline values: CDR1 LGHNT, CDR2 FRNRAP. Trimming removed 6 bases from V and 5 bases from J; junction bases left unmatched: 7. This CDR3 contains 13 residues. The CDR3 sequence is CASGQTGTHEQYF. In DNA, the CDR3 is TGTGCTAGTGGCCAGACAGGGACCCACGAGCAGTACTTC.

V and J are TRBV28 and TRBJ1-4; D uncertain. This CDR3 has 15 residues. Germline V gene lookup returns CDR1 MDHEN and CDR2 SYDVKM. Trimming stripped 0 bases from V and 8 bases from J, with 13 bases between. CDR3 nucleotide sequence: TGTGCCAGCAGTTTATGTGGAAGGGCGGGAGAAAAACTGTTTTTT. This encodes CASSLCGRAGEKLFF.

The V call is TRBV29-1, the J call TRBJ2-1; D remains unclear. The CDR3 is 14 amino acids. CDR1 SQVTM and CDR2 ANQGSEA come from the germline V gene. Trimming left V 7 bases short and J 0 bases short, with 13 bases between. The CDR3 sequence is CSGVSSSSYNEQFF. The CDR3 DNA reads as TGCAGCGGGGTGAGTTCTAGCTCCTACAATGAGCAGTTCTTC.

The chain couples TRBV7-8 to TRBJ1-4, with 7 bases fitting TRBD1. The CDR3 contains 14 residues. Germline CDR1 reads SGHVS; CDR2 reads FQNEAQ. Trimming cost V 3 bases and J 4 bases; bases outside gene matches: 2. The CDR3 nucleotides read TGTGCCAGCAGCTTGGCAGGGGGTAATGAAAAACTGTTTTTT. It specifies CASSLAGGNEKLFF.

J is TRBJ2-7 and V is TRBV30, with a weak D call TRBD1 (5 bases). This CDR3 comprises 14 residues. The germline gives CDR1 GTSNPN, CDR2 SVGIG (reference sequence). The V end was cut by 0 bases, the J end by 0 bases, with 9 bases between. The CDR3 spells CAWSVQVYSYEQYF. For the CDR3, the DNA is TGTGCCTGGAGTGTACAGGTTTACTCCTACGAGCAGTACTTC.

V and J are TRBV28 and TRBJ1-4; 7 bases align to TRBD1. The CDR3 consists of 15 residues. The germline CDR1 and CDR2 sequences are MDHEN and SYDVKM. V dropped 3 bases and J dropped 6; count of bases not matched to a gene: 7. This chain's CDR3 is CASSFTRDSYEKLFF. The DNA of the CDR3 is TGTGCCAGCAGTTTCACCCGGGACAGTTATGAAAAACTGTTTTTT. Together with reference TRBV28 and TRBJ1-4, the CDR3 gives the full variable domain: DVKVTQSSRYLVKRTGEKVFLECVQDMDHENMFWYRQDPGLGLRLIYFSYDVKMKEKGDIPEGYSVSREKKERFSLILESASTNQTSMYLCASSFTRDSYEKLFFGSGTQLSVL.

The V call is TRBV15, the J call TRBJ2-3, with D maybe TRBD2 (6 bases). Deletions cut 5 bases from V and 2 bases from J, with 17 bases between. This CDR3 has 16 residues. Germline loops: CDR1 LNHNV, CDR2 YYDKDF (reference sequence). CDR3 coding DNA: TGTGCCACCAGCGCGGACGAGCGGGTGCCCACAGATACGCAGTATTTT. Translated, it gives CATSADERVPTDTQYF.

The V gene is TRBV2, the J gene TRBJ2-7, with TRBD1 matching 8 bases. The CDR3 sequence is 15 residues long. Looked up from germline, CDR1 is SNHLY and CDR2 is FYNNEI. Losses at the gene ends were 5 bases for V and 3 bases for J; bases not matched to a gene: 9. The chain's CDR3 is CASSSIVGTGYEQYF. CDR3 in DNA: TGTGCCAGCAGTAGCATAGTAGGGACAGGCTACGAGCAGTACTTC.

V gene TRBV11-2 combines with J gene TRBJ2-2, with TRBD2 matching over 7 bases. The ends lost 5 bases at V and 4 bases at J; junction bases unmatched: 13. The CDR3 runs 17 residues. Germline CDR1 is SGHAT and CDR2 is FQNNGV. The CDR3 DNA sequence: TGTGCCAGCAGCCGCGGGAGAAGCGATGGTGGCACCGGGGAGCTGTTTTTT. Translation: CASSRGRSDGGTGELFF.